The clone carrying this TCR beta chain was picked up many times. Germline V gene lookup returns CDR1 LNHDA and CDR2 SQIVND (reference sequence). Trimming left V 5 bases short and J 4 bases short, with 12 bases between. The CDR3 has 14 amino acids. CDR3 regions were amplified by Arm-PCR using iRepertoire HTBI primers to build TCR beta libraries. TCRdb called the multiplex PCR reads again in MiXCR, with one record for every CDR3 protein. The sample has about 440,000 distinct CDR3 sequences; 16% are singletons. The sample originates from a study of regulatory T cells in long-lasting Graves disease. Time point described: newly diagnosed GD, antithyroid drugs for less than 3 months. PBMC-extracted RNA yielded the TCR library. The same specimen was also included in a second study, on T cells in Graves' hyperthyroidism and ophthalmopathy. Per that paper: Patients aged 18 to 65 had newly diagnosed hyperthyroidism lasting under 2 months. Uncontrolled infection, other autoimmune disease, pregnancy or lactation excluded patients. Appearing also in blood were most of the thyroid clonotypes expanded above 0.001.

The sequences come from peripheral blood mononuclear cells (PBMCs), collected at new diagnosis, from a patient treated with antithyroid drugs. This TCR derives from a woman in her thirties with Graves disease. The chain is built from TRBV19 and TRBJ1-5; D is unclear. Here the CDR3 DNA reads TGTGCCAGTAGTCGAGACCATGTAAATCAGCCCCAGCATTTT. Its protein is CASSRDHVNQPQHF.